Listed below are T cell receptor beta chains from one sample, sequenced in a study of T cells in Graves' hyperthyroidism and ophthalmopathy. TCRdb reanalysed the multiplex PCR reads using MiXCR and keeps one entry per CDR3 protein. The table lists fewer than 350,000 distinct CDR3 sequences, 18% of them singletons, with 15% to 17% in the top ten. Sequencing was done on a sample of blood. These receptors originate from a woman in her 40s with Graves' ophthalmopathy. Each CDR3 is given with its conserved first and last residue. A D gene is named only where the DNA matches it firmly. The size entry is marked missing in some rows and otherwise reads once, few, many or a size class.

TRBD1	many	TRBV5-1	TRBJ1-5	TGCGCCAGCAGGAGACAGGGAATGTGGAGCAATCAGCCCCAGCATTTT	CASRRQGMWSNQPQHF
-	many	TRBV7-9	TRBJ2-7	TGTGCCAGCAGCCGGGCGGTGAGCTACGAGCAGTACTTC	CASSRAVSYEQYF
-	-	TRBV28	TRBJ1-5	TGTGCCAGCAACGAGGGAGGGTATCAGCCCCAGCATTTT	CASNEGGYQPQHF
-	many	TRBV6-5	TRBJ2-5	TGTGCCAGCAGTTACTCGCCGACAAGAGAGACCCAGTACTTC	CASSYSPTRETQYF
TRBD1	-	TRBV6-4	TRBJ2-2	TGTGCCAGCAGTGACTCGGGACAGGGGGGCACCGGGGAGCTGTTTTTT	CASSDSGQGGTGELFF
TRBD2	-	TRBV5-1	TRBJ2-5	TGCGCCAGCAGCTTACTAGCGTACGAAAGTGTTGAAGAGACCCAGTACTTC	CASSLLAYESVEETQYF
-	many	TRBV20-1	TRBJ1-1	TGCAGTGCTAGGGGCCCCTCGGAGTCGAACACTGAAGCTTTCTTT	CSARGPSESNTEAFF
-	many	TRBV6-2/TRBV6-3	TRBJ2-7	TGTGCCAGCAGAGGTCCGGGACTGTACGAGCAGTACTTC	CASRGPGLYEQYF
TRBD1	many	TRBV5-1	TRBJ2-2	TGCGCCAGCAGCAGGGACAGGGTCGAGACCGGGGAGCTGTTTTTT	CASSRDRVETGELFF
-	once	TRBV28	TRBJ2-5	TGTGCCACCCTGAGGCCGGGGATCCAAGAGACCCAGTACTTC	CATLRPGIQETQYF
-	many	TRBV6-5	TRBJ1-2	TGTGCCAGCACCAACAGGGCCAGCTTGCTTGGCTACACCTTC	CASTNRASLLGYTF
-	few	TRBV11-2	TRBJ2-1	TGTGCCAGCAGCCCTGGAGGAAATGAGCAGTTCTTC	CASSPGGNEQFF
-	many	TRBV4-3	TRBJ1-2	TGCGCCAGCAGCCACTGGGGAGGGTTACGCTATGGCTACACCTTC	CASSHWGGLRYGYTF